The 12 T cell receptor beta chains below come from one sample, sequenced in a study of tumor and adjacent non-tumor tissue in lung cancer. Three rounds of nested PCR, following a modified ARM-PCR protocol, produced the TCRbeta library. Each CDR3 protein gets one entry after TCRdb re-called the multiplex PCR reads with MiXCR. The sample carries 65,000 to 70,000 distinct CDR3 sequences, roughly 56% recorded once. RNA was extracted from bulk tissue without any cell sorting. The source material was lung tumor tissue. The source is a man between 45 and 60 years old with non-small cell lung cancer.

Remarks on this clonotype: This likely comes from a read error, as the CDR3 has no conserved phenylalanine or tryptophan at its end. The chain carries TRBV11-3 and TRBJ2-3; 11 positions agree with TRBD2. Germline V gene sequence: CDR1 SGHNT, CDR2 YENEEA. This CDR3 has 15 amino acids. The CDR3 DNA is TGTGTCAGCAGCGCCGGGACTAGCGGCACGGATACGCAGTATTTG. Its protein product is CVSSAGTSGTDTQYL.

This clonotype was seen a handful of times. V gene TRBV5-1 combines with J gene TRBJ2-3; 12 bases match TRBD2. Trimming at V came to 0 bases and at J to 4 bases, leaving 3 bases not matched to a gene. Germline lookup yields CDR1 SGHRS and CDR2 YFSETQ. The CDR3 runs to 16 residues. The CDR3 nucleotides are TGCGCCAGCAGCTTGGCTAGCGGGGGGGCGTCAGATACGCAGTATTTT. Protein sequence: CASSLASGGASDTQYF.

This clonotype was counted a single time. Germline and junction disagree at one end, which may indicate a read error. The V and J genes are TRBV6-6 and TRBJ1-4, with 8 bases identical to TRBD1. CDR1 and CDR2 from the germline V gene are MNHNY and SVGAGI (reference sequence). The CDR3 runs 14 residues. The CDR3 DNA reads TGTACCAGCAGTTGGGAAGCACAGGGGGGAAAACTGTTTTTT. Its protein is CTSSWEAQGGKLFF.

The CDR3 sequence is CVGSLSGHNYNSPLHF. The CDR3 DNA sequence: TGTGTCGGCAGCCTCTCGGGACACAACTATAATTCACCCCTCCACTTT. V is TRBV11-2 and J is TRBJ1-6; possible D gene TRBD1, 6 bases. This CDR3 spans 16 amino acids. Germline CDR1 is SGHAT and CDR2 is FQNNGV.

As for this clonotype: The CDR3 ends on some other residue instead of the conserved phenylalanine or tryptophan, so this is likely a read error. The DNA is left out, because the CDR3 cannot be placed on it with certainty; the CDR3 is given as TCRdb lists it. This sequence joins TRBV6-5 and TRBJ2-3; the D segment call TRBD1 is taken from the table without a DNA check. The CDR3 extends over 15 residues, inclusive of both ends. Germline-derived CDR1 and CDR2 are MNHEY and SVGAGI. The chain's CDR3 is CASSYGAGLVDTQYY.

Comments on this clonotype: A much more abundant neighbour one base away suggests this may be a read error. DNA for the CDR3: TGTGCCAACAGTTTTAGGACAGGACCCTCCTACGAGCAGTACTTC. This translates into CANSFRTGPSYEQYF. The chain carries TRBV12-3 or TRBV12-4 and TRBJ2-7, with 7 nucleotides matching TRBD1. The CDR3 is made up of 15 amino acids.

This clonotype was picked up a small number of times. This may arise from a read error, as a much more abundant clone is one base away. The J gene is TRBJ1-1, the V gene TRBV5-1, with D maybe TRBD1 (5 bases). The CDR3 covers 14 residues. CDR1 SGHRS and CDR2 YFSETQ come from the germline V gene. Trimming cost V 3 bases and J 4 bases, with 13 bases left between them. CDR3 protein: CASSSAGGSTEAFF. The CDR3 coding sequence is TGCGCCAGCAGCTCGGCCGGGGGGTCCACTGAAGCTTTCTTT.

This clonotype was picked up many times. Germline and junction disagree at one end, which may indicate a read error. The chain links TRBV7-9 to TRBJ2-7, with D possibly being TRBD1 (6 bases). Germline V gives CDR1 SEHNR, CDR2 FQNEAQ (reference sequence). CDR3 length: 11 residues. The CDR3 nucleotides are TGTGCCAGCTCCCGGACAGAGGTGTACCACTTC. As protein: CASSRTEVYHF. Combining the CDR3 with reference TRBV7-9 and TRBJ2-7 gives the whole variable domain DTGVSQNPRHKITKRGQNVTFRCDPISEHNRLYWYRQTLGQGPEFLTYFQNEAQLEKSRLLSDRFSAERPKGSFSTLEIQRTEQGDSAMYLCASSRTEVYHFGPGTRLTVT.

Details on this clonotype: At one boundary the junction diverges from the germline segment, which might be a read error. V usage is TRBV11-3 and J usage is TRBJ2-3; D is perhaps TRBD1 (5 bases). This CDR3 is 14 amino acids long. From germline, CDR1 is SGHNT and CDR2 YENEEA. The DNA for the CDR3 is TGTGCCAGCAGCTTAGACCAGAAGACAGATGCGCAGTATTTT. This gives the protein CASSLDQKTDAQYF.

This clonotype was seen just once. This CDR3 is missing its conserved last phenylalanine or tryptophan, likely due to a read error. The CDR3 DNA reads as TGTGCCAGCAGCTTGGACAGGGTCCCCGGGGAGCTGTTTCTT. Translation gives CASSLDRVPGELFL. V usage is TRBV5-4 and J usage is TRBJ2-2, with D perhaps matching TRBD1 (6 bases). Germline V gives CDR1 SGHNT, CDR2 YYREEE (reference sequence). V was clipped by 0 bases and J by 6 bases, with 9 bases between them. This CDR3 contains 14 residues.

Of note for this clonotype: At one boundary the junction diverges from the germline segment, which might be a read error. The chain is built from TRBV6-6 and TRBJ1-6; D gene ambiguous. The CDR3 is made up of 17 amino acids. In germline, CDR1 is MNHNY, CDR2 SVGAGI (reference sequence). The CDR3 coding sequence is TGTGCCAGCAATTACGATGAGACGAGCTCCTATGATTCACCCCTCCGCTTT. It codes for CASNYDETSSYDSPLRF.

With regard to this clonotype: A junction boundary mismatches the germline segment, possibly from a read error. V and J are TRBV20-1 and TRBJ2-5, with 11 bases that match TRBD2. Germline V gene sequence: CDR1 DFQATT, CDR2 SNEGSKA (reference sequence). The CDR3 loop spans 13 amino acids. The CDR3 loop reads CSTLAGGLETQHF. CDR3 bases: TGCAGTACTTTAGCGGGGGGGCTGGAGACCCAGCACTTC.